This T cell receptor beta chain was identified during a study of cytomegalovirus exposure and HLA in healthy donors. The study's findings and limits: CMV serostatus was the only recorded immune exposure for donors. Presence/absence analyses treated sequencing depth as roughly uniform across donors. TCR sequences were mostly rare, though some public TCRs occurred in many donors.

V shed 0 bases and J shed 5 bases, with 9 bases lying between them. The germline V gene has CDR1 SGHRS and CDR2 YFSETQ. This CDR3 has 13 residues. About this clone: Its antigen is not known.

Primers included in the PCR were 60 Vbeta and 13 Jbeta primers. Sequencing used immunoSEQ multiplex PCR; TCRdb keeps in-frame clones, though not all of them. The sample includes about 97,000 clones, approximately 85% of them seen just once. The TCR originated in a man younger than 45 in good health and CMV-seronegative. What was sequenced was PBMCs. The V gene is TRBV5-1, the J gene TRBJ2-7; D is undetermined. The CDR3: CASSLGGTNEQYF. CDR3 coding DNA: TGCGCCAGCAGCTTGGGAGGTACGAACGAGCAGTACTTC.